The 6 T cell receptor beta chains in this list originate from one sample, sequenced in a study of blood T cells in healthy people across ages. For the second PCR, which ran for about 7 to 11 cycles, a sample-barcoded 5' primer and a J-beta primer mix were used. MiXCR was run by TCRdb on the 5' RACE reads, yielding one entry per CDR3 protein. Here the sample spans about 680,000 distinct CDR3 sequences, around 49% being singletons. Input material: blood. These receptor sequences come from an older woman in good health.

Concerning this clonotype: The junction and the germline gene differ at one end; a read error may be behind it. V is TRBV7-2 and J is TRBJ2-3; tentative D call: TRBD2 (5 bases). This CDR3 is built from 14 residues. The germline CDR1 and CDR2 sequences are SGHTA and FQGNSA. The CDR3 coding sequence is TGTGCCAACAGCTTAGCAGGAGGACCAGATACGCAGTATTTT. This gives the protein CANSLAGGPDTQYF.

This chain joins TRBV6-5 and TRBJ2-1, with unresolved D. Germline values: CDR1 MNHEY, CDR2 SVGAGI. With 2 bases removed from V and 3 bases from J, the gap between germline ends came to 14 bases. This CDR3 comprises 16 residues. The CDR3 spells CASSYTWAGLYNEQFF. The CDR3 DNA reads as TGTGCCAGCAGTTACACTTGGGCAGGCCTCTACAATGAGCAGTTCTTC.

The CDR3 sequence: CSAARGAGGLYEQYF. CDR3 nucleotide sequence: TGCAGTGCCGCCAGGGGCGCGGGAGGGCTCTACGAGCAGTACTTC. This sequence joins TRBV20-1 and TRBJ2-7; 9 positions match TRBD2. The V gene's germline CDR1 is DFQATT and CDR2 SNEGSKA (reference sequence). The ends lost 6 bases at V and 3 bases at J; junction bases unmatched: 12. The CDR3 covers 15 residues.

The V and J genes are TRBV9 and TRBJ2-2, with unresolved D. V lost 4 bases to trimming and J lost 6 bases, with 13 bases between them. CDR3 length equals 14 residues. Germline V gene data show CDR1 as SGDLS and CDR2 as YYNGEE. The CDR3 coding sequence is TGTGCCAGCAGCCCATCATCCGGAGCCGGGGAGCTGTTTTTT. Protein product: CASSPSSGAGELFF.

This rearrangement joins TRBV7-2 to TRBJ2-1; TRBD2 matches 9 bases. There are 16 residues in the CDR3. Per germline, CDR1 SGHTA and CDR2 FQGNSA. V shed 4 bases and J 0 bases; nucleotides not matched to a gene: 4. The CDR3 DNA is TGTGCCAGCAGCTGGCGCGGGAGGGCCTCCTACAATGAGCAGTTCTTC. This translates into CASSWRGRASYNEQFF.

This chain links TRBV5-6 with TRBJ2-5; unclear D gene. TRBJ2-7 explains the end of the DNA better; the J call may be wrong. The CDR3 spans 16 residues. The V gene's germline CDR1 is SGHDT and CDR2 YYEEEE. CDR3: CASSLWYRETHYEQYF. As DNA, the CDR3 is TGTGCCAGCAGCTTATGGTATAGGGAAACCCACTACGAGCAGTACTTC.